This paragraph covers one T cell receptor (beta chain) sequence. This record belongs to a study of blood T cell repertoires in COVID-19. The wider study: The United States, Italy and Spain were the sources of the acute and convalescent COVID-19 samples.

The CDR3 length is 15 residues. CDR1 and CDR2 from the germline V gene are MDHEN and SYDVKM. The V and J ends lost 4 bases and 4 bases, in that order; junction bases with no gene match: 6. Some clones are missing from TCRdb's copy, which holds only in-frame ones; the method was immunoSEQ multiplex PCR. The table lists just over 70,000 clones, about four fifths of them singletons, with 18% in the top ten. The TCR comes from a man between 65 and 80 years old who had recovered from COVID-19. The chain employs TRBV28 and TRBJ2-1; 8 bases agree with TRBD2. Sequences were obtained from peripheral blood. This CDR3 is CASSSTSGAYNEQFF. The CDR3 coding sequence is TGTGCCAGCAGTTCTACTAGCGGAGCTTACAATGAGCAGTTCTTC.